This T cell receptor beta chain is from a study of shared T cell receptors in the human thymus (dated by TCRdb to about 2021). Context from the whole study: The study examined how self-reactive, shared T-cell receptor alpha chains are generated in the human thymus.

On this clone itself: Its antigen target is currently unknown. Qualities for individual bases were not recorded, and no much larger clone is one base off.

The receptor library was made with the immunoSEQ multiplex PCR assay. Held by TCRdb, this immuneACCESS table contains in-frame sequences only and omits some clones. Under half of the omission traces to an unresolved V gene where checked; the cause of the rest is unknown. Counted in this sample were roughly 410,000 clones; just under 95% of them appeared once. Approximately 0.02% of the sample is held by the ten biggest clonotypes. The source is a human donor. Sequencing was done on a sample of thymocytes.

The CDR3 protein is CASSTHRGRKTEAFF. The nucleotide sequence reads TGTGCCAGCAGCACTCACAGGGGGCGCAAAACTGAAGCTTTCTTT. The V and J segments used are TRBV13 and TRBJ1-1, with 9 middle bases fitting TRBD1. Measured from the cysteine to the phenylalanine, the CDR3 is 15 residues long. Here the CDR3 DNA is all that survives: 45 bases in frame from base 1. Clipping removes 5 bases from V and 5 bases from J, with 9 as the unmatched junction base count. CDR1 and CDR2 were assigned from the germline V gene (reference sequence) as PRHDT and FYEKMQ.